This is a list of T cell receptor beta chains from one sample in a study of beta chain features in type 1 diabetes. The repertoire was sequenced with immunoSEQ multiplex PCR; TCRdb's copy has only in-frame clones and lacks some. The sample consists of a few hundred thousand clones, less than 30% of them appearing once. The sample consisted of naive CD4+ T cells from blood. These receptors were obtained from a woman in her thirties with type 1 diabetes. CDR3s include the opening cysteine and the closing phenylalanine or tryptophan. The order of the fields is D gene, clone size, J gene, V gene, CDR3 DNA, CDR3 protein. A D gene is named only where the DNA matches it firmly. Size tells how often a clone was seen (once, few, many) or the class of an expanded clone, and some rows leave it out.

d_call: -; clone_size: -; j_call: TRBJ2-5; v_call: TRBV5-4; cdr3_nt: TGTGCCAGCAGCCCGGTGGGGCTAGATATTGAGACCCAGTACTTC; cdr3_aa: CASSPVGLDIETQYF
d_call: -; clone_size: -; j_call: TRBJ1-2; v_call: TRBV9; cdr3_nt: TGTGCCAGCAGCGTCAACGGGTACGGCTACACCTTC; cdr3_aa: CASSVNGYGYTF
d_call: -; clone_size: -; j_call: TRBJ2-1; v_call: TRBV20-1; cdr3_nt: TGCAGTGCTAACCCAGACAATGAGCAGTTCTTC; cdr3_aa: CSANPDNEQFF
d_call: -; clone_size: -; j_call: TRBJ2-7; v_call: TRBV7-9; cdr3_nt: TGTGCCAGCAGCCCCGCTCCGAAGAGCTCCTACGAGCAGTACTTC; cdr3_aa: CASSPAPKSSYEQYF
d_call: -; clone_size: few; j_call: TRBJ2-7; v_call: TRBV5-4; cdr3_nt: TGTGCCAGCAGCGGAAAGGCGGGACAGCTGTACGAGCAGTACTTC; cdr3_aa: CASSGKAGQLYEQYF
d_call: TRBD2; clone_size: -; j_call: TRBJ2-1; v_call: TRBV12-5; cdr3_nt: TGTGCTAGTGCAACCGGGACTAGCGGGAATGAGCAGTTCTTC; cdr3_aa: CASATGTSGNEQFF
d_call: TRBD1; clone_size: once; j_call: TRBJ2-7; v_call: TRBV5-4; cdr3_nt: TGTGCCAGCAGCTTAGGCGGGACAGGTGATCGGGAGCAGTACTTC; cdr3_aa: CASSLGGTGDREQYF
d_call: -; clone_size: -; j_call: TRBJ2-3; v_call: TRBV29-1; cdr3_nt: TGCAGCGTTGAAGAACAGACAGATACGCAGTATTTT; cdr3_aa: CSVEEQTDTQYF
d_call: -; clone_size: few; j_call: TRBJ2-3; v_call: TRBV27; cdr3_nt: TGTGCCAGCAGCCTACTCTTACTAGCAAGCACAGATACGCAGTATTTT; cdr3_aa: CASSLLLLASTDTQYF
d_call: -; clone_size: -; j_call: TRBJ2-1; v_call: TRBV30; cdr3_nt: TGTGCCTGGAATCTAGCGCTTGAGCAGTTCTTC; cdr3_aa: CAWNLALEQFF
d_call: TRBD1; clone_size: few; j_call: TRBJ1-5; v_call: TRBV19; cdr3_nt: TGTGCCAGTACCCACAGGGGGCTCGCTCAGCCCCAGCATTTT; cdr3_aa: CASTHRGLAQPQHF
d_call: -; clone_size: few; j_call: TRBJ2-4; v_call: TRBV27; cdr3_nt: TGTGCCAGCAGTTTAACAGGATATTCCAAAAACATTCAGTACTTC; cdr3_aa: CASSLTGYSKNIQYF
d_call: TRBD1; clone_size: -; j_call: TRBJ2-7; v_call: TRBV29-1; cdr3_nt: TGCAGCGTCGGAGGACAGGCGGAATCCTACGAGCAGTACTTC; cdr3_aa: CSVGGQAESYEQYF
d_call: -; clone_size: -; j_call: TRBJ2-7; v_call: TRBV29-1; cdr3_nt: TGCAGCGTTGCACAGGCGACTGACCGGGAGCAGTACTTC; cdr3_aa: CSVAQATDREQYF
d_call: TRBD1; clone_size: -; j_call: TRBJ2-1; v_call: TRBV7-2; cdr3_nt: TGTGCCAGCAGCTTGGGGACAGCCTACTACAATGAGCAGTTCTTC; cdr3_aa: CASSLGTAYYNEQFF
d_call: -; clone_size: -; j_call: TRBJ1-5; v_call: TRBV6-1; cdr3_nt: TGTGCCAGCAGTGAACGGTATAGCAATCAGCCCCAGCATTTT; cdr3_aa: CASSERYSNQPQHF
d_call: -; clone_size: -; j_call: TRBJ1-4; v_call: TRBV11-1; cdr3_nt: TGTGCCAGCAGCCCAACGACAGGTGCCAATGAAAAACTGTTTTTT; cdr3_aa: CASSPTTGANEKLFF
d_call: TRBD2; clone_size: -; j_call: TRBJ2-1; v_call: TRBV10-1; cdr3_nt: TGCGCCAGCAGTCCGGGATTAGCGGGAGCGGATGAGCAGTTCTTC; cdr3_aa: CASSPGLAGADEQFF
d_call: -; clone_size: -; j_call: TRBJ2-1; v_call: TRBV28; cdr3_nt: TGTGCCAGCAGTTTAAGTTTAATCCTAGCCCTCTACAATGAGCAGTTCTTC; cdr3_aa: CASSLSLILALYNEQFF
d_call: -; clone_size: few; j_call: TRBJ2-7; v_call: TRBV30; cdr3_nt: TGTACCGGGGGAAGCTCCTACGAGCAGTACTTC; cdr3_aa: CTGGSSYEQYF
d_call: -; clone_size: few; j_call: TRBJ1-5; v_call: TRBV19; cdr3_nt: TGTGCCAGTAGTATAGCCGGTAGCGATCAGCCCCAGCATTTT; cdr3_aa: CASSIAGSDQPQHF
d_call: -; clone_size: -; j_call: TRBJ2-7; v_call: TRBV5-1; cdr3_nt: TGCGCCAGCAACCGTGGGGGCGCCTACGAGCAGTACTTC; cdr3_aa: CASNRGGAYEQYF
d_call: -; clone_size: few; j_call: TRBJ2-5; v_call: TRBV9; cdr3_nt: TGTGCCAGCAGCGTAAGAGGAGGAGAGACCCAGTACTTC; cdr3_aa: CASSVRGGETQYF
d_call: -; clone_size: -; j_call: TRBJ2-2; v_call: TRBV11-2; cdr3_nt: TGTGCCAGCAGCCTTTTCCGAAGCCACGGGGAGCTGTTTTTT; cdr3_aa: CASSLFRSHGELFF
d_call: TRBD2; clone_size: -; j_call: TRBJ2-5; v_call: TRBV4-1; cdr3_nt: TGCGCCAGCAGCCAAGAAAGTTGGCCACTAGCGAAACACCAAGAGACCCAGTACTTC; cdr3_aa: CASSQESWPLAKHQETQYF
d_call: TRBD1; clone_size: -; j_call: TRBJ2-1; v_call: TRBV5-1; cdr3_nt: TGCGCCAGCAGCTTGTATCAGGGGGCGACGAATGAGCAGTTCTTC; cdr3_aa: CASSLYQGATNEQFF
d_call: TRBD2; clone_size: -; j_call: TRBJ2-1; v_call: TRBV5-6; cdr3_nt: TGTGCCAGCAGACTTAGCGGGAGGGCCGATGAGCAGTTCTTC; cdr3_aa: CASRLSGRADEQFF
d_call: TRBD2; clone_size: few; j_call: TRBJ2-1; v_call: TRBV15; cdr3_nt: TGTGCCACCAGCAGAGATCACTTTGGCGGGAGGGGCAATGAGCAGTTCTTC; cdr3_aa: CATSRDHFGGRGNEQFF
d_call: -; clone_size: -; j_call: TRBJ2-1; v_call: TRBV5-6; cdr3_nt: TGTGCCAGCAGCTTGGCCGTTTATGAGCAGTTCTTC; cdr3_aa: CASSLAVYEQFF
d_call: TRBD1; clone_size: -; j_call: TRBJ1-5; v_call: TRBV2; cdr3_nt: TGTGCCAGCAGTCAGGACAGGGACAATCAGCCCCAGCATTTT; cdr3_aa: CASSQDRDNQPQHF
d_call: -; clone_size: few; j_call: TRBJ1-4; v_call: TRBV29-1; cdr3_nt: TGCAGCGTTGAAGATCCACAGAGAAATGAAAAACTGTTTTTT; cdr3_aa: CSVEDPQRNEKLFF
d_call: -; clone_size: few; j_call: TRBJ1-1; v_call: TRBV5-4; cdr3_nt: TGTGCCAGCAGCTTGGCCCGGGGTGAAGCTTTCTTT; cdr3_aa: CASSLARGEAFF
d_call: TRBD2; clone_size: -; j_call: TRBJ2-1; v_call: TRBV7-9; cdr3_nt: TGTGCCAGCAGCCCAGGGTGGTCTAGCGGTACCTACAATGAGCAGTTCTTC; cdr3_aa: CASSPGWSSGTYNEQFF
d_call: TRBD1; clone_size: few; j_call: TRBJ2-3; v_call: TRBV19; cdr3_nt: TGTGCCAGTAGTCCGGGACAGGGGGGGGATACGCAGTATTTT; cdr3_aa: CASSPGQGGDTQYF
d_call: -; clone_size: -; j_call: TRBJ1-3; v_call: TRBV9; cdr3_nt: TGTGCCAGCAGCGTTGGTCCAGACTCTGGAAACACCATATATTTT; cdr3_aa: CASSVGPDSGNTIYF
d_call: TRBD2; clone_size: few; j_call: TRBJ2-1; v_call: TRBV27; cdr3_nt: TGTGCCAGCAGTTCACGGACTAGCGGGACTTACAATGAGCAGTTCTTC; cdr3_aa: CASSSRTSGTYNEQFF
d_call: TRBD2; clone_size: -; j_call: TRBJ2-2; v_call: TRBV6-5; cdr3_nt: TGTGCCAGCAGTTACAGGGCGGGAGGCACCGGGGAGCTGTTTTTT; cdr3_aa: CASSYRAGGTGELFF
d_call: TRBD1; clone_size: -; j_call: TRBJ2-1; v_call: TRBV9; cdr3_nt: TGTGCCAGCAGCCGGGACAGGGCCTACAATGAGCAGTTCTTC; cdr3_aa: CASSRDRAYNEQFF
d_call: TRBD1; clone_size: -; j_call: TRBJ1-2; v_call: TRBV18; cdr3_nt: TGTGCCAGCTCACCACCGCGGGCAGGGGGGAACTATGGCTACACCTTC; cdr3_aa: CASSPPRAGGNYGYTF
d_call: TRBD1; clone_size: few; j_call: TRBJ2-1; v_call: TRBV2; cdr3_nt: TGTGCCAGCAGTGCAGGGGGCCTCAATGAGCAGTTCTTC; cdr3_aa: CASSAGGLNEQFF
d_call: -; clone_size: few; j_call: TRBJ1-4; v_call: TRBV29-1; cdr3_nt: TGCAGCGGACCCGGGGAGGGGAATGAAAAACTGTTTTTT; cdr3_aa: CSGPGEGNEKLFF
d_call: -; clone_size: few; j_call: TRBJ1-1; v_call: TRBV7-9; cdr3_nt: TGTGCCAGCAGCTTATCCGTGAACACTGAAGCTTTCTTT; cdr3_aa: CASSLSVNTEAFF
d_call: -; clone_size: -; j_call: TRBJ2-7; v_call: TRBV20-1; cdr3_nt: TGCAGTGCTAGTCAAACGGACGAGCAGTACTTC; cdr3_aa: CSASQTDEQYF
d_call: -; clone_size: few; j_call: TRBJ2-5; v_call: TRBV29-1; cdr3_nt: TGCAGCGTTGCCAGGGGTGTGGTATTGGAGACCCAGTACTTC; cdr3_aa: CSVARGVVLETQYF
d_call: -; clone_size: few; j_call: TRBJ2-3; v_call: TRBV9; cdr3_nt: TGTGCCAGCAGCGTACAGGAAGGTGGGACAGATACGCAGTATTTT; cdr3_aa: CASSVQEGGTDTQYF
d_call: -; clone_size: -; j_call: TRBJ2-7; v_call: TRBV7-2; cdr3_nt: TGTGCCAGCAGCTTACCACTGGGCTATTCCTACGAGCAGTACTTC; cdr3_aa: CASSLPLGYSYEQYF
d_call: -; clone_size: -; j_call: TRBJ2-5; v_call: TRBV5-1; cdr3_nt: TGCGCCAGCTCGAAAATGGGAGCGGCGGAGTACCAAGAGACCCAGTACTTC; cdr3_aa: CASSKMGAAEYQETQYF
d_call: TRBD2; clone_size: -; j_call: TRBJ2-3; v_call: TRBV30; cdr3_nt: TGTGCCTGGAGTGTAGGACTAGTAGATGGTACGCAGTATTTT; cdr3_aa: CAWSVGLVDGTQYF